These 11 T cell receptor beta chains originate from one sample sequenced in a study of blood T cell repertoires in COVID-19. Here immunoSEQ multiplex PCR was the method, and the copy in TCRdb shows in-frame clones only, minus some. This table holds around 180,000 clones, more than 70% found once. The sequenced sample was peripheral blood. The receptors shown here come from a human donor in a cohort sampled during active COVID-19.

This chain links TRBV7-2 with TRBJ2-7; 7 bases align to TRBD1. This CDR3 is 14 amino acids long. V shed 3 bases and J 6 bases; nucleotides not matched to a gene: 8. The germline V gene has CDR1 SGHTA and CDR2 FQGNSA. The CDR3 region is CASSLQTGLREQYF. The CDR3 DNA reads TGTGCCAGCAGCTTGCAGACAGGGTTGCGCGAGCAGTACTTC. Drawing the rest from reference TRBV7-2 and TRBJ2-7, the complete variable domain is GAGVSQSPSNKVTEKGKDVELRCDPISGHTALYWYRQSLGQGLEFLIYFQGNSAPDKSGLPSDRFSAERTGGSVSTLTIQRTQQEDSAVYLCASSLQTGLREQYFGPGTRLTVT.

The chain couples TRBV24-1 to TRBJ2-1; perhaps TRBD2 as D (7 bases). The CDR3 is 19 residues long. CDR1 is KGHDR, CDR2 SFDVKD, per germline. Trimming cost V 4 bases and J 4 bases, with 25 bases left between them. The CDR3 spells CATSDPSDRSRRGYNEQFF. The CDR3 DNA reads as TGTGCCACCAGTGACCCCTCCGACAGGTCGAGGCGGGGGTACAATGAGCAGTTCTTC.

CDR3 amino acids: CASSFETGAPNEKLFF. DNA of the CDR3: TGCGCCAGCAGCTTCGAGACAGGGGCTCCTAATGAAAAACTGTTTTTT. V usage is TRBV5-1 and J usage is TRBJ1-4; TRBD1 matches at 8 bases. The length of the CDR3 is 16 residues. V shed 2 bases, J shed 3 bases, and the junction held 6 bases outside the gene matches. Germline V gene sequence: CDR1 SGHRS, CDR2 YFSETQ.

This clone has only one observation. This chain links TRBV5-1 with TRBJ2-7, with TRBD2 matching 14 bases. The germline gives CDR1 SGHRS, CDR2 YFSETQ. V dropped 1 base and J dropped 3; count of bases not matched to a gene: 12. The CDR3 extends over 19 amino acids. CDR3 protein: CASSLRPGLAGEGFYEQYF. CDR3 nucleotides: TGCGCCAGCAGCTTGAGGCCGGGACTAGCGGGAGAGGGTTTCTACGAGCAGTACTTC.

The chain couples TRBV7-6 to TRBJ2-5; TRBD2 aligns across 9 bases. The germline CDR1 and CDR2 sequences are SGHVS and FNYEAQ. This CDR3 spans 14 amino acids. V shed 1 base, J shed 5 bases, and the junction held 2 bases outside the gene matches. CDR3 amino acids: CASSLVAGAETQYF. The CDR3 DNA reads as TGTGCCAGCAGCTTAGTAGCGGGAGCGGAGACCCAGTACTTC.

V gene TRBV5-1 combines with J gene TRBJ2-7; tentative D call: TRBD1 (6 bases). The CDR3 runs 15 residues. With 5 bases removed from V and 2 bases from J, the gap between germline ends came to 17 bases. The germline V gene has CDR1 SGHRS and CDR2 YFSETQ. As DNA, the CDR3 is TGCGCCAGCAGGGCGACCGGGACAAGAACCTACGAGCAGTACTTC. It encodes CASRATGTRTYEQYF.

The chain couples TRBV13 to TRBJ1-1; D not resolved. The V and J ends lost 2 bases and 5 bases respectively, with 6 bases between them. Germline V gene lookup returns CDR1 PRHDT and CDR2 FYEKMQ (reference sequence). The CDR3 sequence is 12 residues long. CDR3 sequence: CASSLRGTEAFF. The DNA for the CDR3 is TGTGCCAGCAGCTTACGAGGAACTGAAGCTTTCTTT.

The chain couples TRBV5-1 to TRBJ2-2, with D possibly matching TRBD1 (6 bases). CDR1 and CDR2 from the germline V gene are SGHRS and YFSETQ. The CDR3 loop spans 15 amino acids. V gave up 7 bases and J gave up 5 bases, with 18 bases separating them. The CDR3 DNA is TGCGCCAGCTGGCCGGGACAAATAATAACCGGGGAGCTGTTTTTT. As protein: CASWPGQIITGELFF.

This sequence joins TRBV19 and TRBJ1-5, with D uncertain. The CDR3 totals 14 residues. Germline V gives CDR1 LNHDA, CDR2 SQIVND (reference sequence). V was pared by 2 bases and J by 7 bases, with 12 bases between. CDR3 DNA: TGTGCCAGTAGTATAATGGGGTCGGGACAGCCCCAGCATTTT. Translated: CASSIMGSGQPQHF.

The V gene is TRBV7-2, the J gene TRBJ1-5; 10 bases match TRBD1. Germline V lookup: CDR1 SGHTA, CDR2 FQGNSA. Trimming cost V 5 bases and J 6 bases; bases outside gene matches: 4. The CDR3 loop spans 14 amino acids. The CDR3 DNA is TGTGCCAGCAGCCAGGACAGGGGGTTTCAGCCCCAGCATTTT. Translated, it gives CASSQDRGFQPQHF.

The gene calls are TRBV5-1 and TRBJ2-1, with 9 bases identical to TRBD2. The V segment lost 0 bases and the J segment 7 bases; nucleotides outside the gene matches: 8. The CDR3 loop spans 16 amino acids. The germline gives CDR1 SGHRS, CDR2 YFSETQ. CDR3 sequence (DNA): TGCGCCAGCAGCTTGGATCTGGCTAGCGGGGTGAATGAGCAGTTCTTC. Translated, it gives CASSLDLASGVNEQFF. Supplemented by reference TRBV5-1 and TRBJ2-1, the full variable domain reads KAGVTQTPRYLIKTRGQQVTLSCSPISGHRSVSWYQQTPGQGLQFLFEYFSETQRNKGNFPGRFSGRQFSNSRSEMNVSTLELGDSALYLCASSLDLASGVNEQFFGPGTRLTVL.